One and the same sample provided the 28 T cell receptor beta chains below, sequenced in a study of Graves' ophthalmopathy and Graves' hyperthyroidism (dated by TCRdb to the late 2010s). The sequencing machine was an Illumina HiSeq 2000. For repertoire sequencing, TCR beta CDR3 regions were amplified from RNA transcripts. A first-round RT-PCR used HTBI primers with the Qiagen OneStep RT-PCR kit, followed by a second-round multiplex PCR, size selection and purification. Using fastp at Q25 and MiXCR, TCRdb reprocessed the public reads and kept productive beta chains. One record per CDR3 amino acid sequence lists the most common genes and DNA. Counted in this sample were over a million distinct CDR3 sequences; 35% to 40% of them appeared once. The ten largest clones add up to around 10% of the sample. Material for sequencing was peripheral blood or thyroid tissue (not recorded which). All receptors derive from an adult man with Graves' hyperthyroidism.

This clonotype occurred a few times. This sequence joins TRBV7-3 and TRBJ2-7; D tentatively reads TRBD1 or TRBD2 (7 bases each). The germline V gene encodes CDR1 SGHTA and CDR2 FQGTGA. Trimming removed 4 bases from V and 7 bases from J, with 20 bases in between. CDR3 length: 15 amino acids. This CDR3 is CASSSGGGDLEEQYF. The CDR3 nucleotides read TGTGCCAGCAGCTCAGGGGGGGGGGATTTGGAAGAGCAGTACTTC.

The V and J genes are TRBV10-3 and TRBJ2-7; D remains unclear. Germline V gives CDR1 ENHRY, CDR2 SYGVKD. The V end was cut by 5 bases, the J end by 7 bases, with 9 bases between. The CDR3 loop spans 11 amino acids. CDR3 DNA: TGTGCCATCAGTTTCGGCGCGGAGCAGTACTTC. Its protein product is CAISFGAEQYF.

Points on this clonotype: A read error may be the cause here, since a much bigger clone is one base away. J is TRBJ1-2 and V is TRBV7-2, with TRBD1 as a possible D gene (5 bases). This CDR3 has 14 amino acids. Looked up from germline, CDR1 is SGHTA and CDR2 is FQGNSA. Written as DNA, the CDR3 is TGTGCCAGCAGCTCAGTACACGGGGACTATGGCCACACCTTC. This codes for CASSSVHGDYGHTF.

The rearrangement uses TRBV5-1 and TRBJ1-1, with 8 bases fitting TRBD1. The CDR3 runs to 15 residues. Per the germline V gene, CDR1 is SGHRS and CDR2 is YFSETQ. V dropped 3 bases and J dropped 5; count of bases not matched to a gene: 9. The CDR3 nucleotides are TGCGCCAGCAGCTACCGACAGGGGTTTATAACTGAAGCTTTCTTT. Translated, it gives CASSYRQGFITEAFF.

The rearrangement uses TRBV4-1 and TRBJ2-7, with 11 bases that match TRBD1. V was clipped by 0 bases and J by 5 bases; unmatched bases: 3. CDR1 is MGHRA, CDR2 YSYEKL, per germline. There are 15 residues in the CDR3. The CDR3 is CASSQDWTGGNEQYF. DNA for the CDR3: TGCGCCAGCAGCCAAGATTGGACAGGGGGCAACGAGCAGTACTTC.

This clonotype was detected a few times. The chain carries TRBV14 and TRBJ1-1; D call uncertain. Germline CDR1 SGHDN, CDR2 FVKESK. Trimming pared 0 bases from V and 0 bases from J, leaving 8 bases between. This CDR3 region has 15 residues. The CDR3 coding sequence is TGTGCCAGCAGCCAAGAGCAGACCATGAACACTGAAGCTTTCTTT. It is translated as CASSQEQTMNTEAFF.

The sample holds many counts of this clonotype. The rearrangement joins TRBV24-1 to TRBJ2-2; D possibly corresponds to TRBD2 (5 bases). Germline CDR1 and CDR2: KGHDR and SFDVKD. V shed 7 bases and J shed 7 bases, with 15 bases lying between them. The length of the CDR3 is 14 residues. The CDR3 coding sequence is TGTGCCACCAGAGGGAGTTTAGGTGGCGGGGAGCTGTTTTTT. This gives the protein CATRGSLGGGELFF.

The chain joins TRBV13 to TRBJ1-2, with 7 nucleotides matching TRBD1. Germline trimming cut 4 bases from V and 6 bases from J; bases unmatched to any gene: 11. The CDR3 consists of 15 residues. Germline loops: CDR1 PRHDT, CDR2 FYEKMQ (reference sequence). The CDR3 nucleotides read TGTGCCAGCAGCTCAGTTAACCCACAGGGGAATGGCTACACCTTC. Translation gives CASSSVNPQGNGYTF.

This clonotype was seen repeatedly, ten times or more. The CDR3 loop is CAWSLGTGGDQPQHF. Written as DNA, the CDR3 is TGTGCCTGGAGTCTGGGTACAGGGGGCGATCAGCCCCAGCATTTT. The chain has TRBV30 and TRBJ1-5, with 9 bases matching TRBD1. V shed 2 bases and J 5 bases; nucleotides not matched to a gene: 7. The CDR3 covers 15 residues. From germline, CDR1 is GTSNPN and CDR2 SVGIG (reference sequence). The full variable domain, with the rest looked up from reference TRBV30 and TRBJ1-5, is SQTIHQWPATLVQPVGSPLSLECTVEGTSNPNLYWYRQAAGRGLQLLFYSVGIGQISSEVPQNLSASRPQDRQFILSSKKLLLSDSGFYLCAWSLGTGGDQPQHFGDGTRLSIL.

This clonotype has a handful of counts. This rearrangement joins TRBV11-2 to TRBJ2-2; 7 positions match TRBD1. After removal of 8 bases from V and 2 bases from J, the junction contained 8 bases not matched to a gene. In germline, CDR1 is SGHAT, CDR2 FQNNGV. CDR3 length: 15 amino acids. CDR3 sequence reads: CASGSGTENTGELFF. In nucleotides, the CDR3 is TGTGCCAGCGGCTCCGGGACAGAAAACACCGGGGAGCTGTTTTTT.

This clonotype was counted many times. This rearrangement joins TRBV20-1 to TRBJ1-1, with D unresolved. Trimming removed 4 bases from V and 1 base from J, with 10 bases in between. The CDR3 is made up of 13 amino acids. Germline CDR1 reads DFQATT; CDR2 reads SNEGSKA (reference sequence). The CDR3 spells CSAIGTPNTEAFF. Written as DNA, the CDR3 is TGCAGTGCTATAGGTACCCCGAACACTGAAGCTTTCTTT.

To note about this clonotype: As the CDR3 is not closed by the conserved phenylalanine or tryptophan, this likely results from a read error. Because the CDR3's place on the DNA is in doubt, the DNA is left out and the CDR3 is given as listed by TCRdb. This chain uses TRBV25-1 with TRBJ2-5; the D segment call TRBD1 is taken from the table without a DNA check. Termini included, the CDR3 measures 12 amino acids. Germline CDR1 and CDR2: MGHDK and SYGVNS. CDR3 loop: CASSELRGQVPR.

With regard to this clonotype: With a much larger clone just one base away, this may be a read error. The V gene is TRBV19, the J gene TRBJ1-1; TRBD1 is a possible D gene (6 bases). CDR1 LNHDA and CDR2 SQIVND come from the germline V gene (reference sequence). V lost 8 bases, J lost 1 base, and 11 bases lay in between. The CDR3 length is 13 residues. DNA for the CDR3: TGTGCCAGTGACGGGGGGCGGAACACTGAAGCTTTCTTT. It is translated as CASDGGRNTEAFF.

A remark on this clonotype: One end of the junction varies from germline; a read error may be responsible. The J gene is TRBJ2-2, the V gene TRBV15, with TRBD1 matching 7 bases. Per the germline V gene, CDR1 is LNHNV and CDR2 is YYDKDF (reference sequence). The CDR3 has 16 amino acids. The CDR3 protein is CATSREGTANTGELSW. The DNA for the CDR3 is TGTGCCACCAGCAGAGAAGGGACAGCTAACACCGGGGAGCTGTCTTGG.

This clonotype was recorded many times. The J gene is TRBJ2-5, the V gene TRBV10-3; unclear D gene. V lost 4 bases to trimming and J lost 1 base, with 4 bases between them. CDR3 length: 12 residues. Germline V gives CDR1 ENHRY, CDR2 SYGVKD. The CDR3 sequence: CAISGFQETQYF. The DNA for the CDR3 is TGTGCCATCAGTGGTTTCCAAGAGACCCAGTACTTC.

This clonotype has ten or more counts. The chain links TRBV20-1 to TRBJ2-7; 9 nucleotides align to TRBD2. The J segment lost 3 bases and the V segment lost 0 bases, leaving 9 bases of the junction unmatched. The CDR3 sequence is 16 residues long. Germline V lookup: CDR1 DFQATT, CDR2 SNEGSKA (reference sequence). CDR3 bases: TGCAGTGCTAGAGATATGGAAGGGACTAGCTTCTACGAGCAGTACTTC. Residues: CSARDMEGTSFYEQYF.

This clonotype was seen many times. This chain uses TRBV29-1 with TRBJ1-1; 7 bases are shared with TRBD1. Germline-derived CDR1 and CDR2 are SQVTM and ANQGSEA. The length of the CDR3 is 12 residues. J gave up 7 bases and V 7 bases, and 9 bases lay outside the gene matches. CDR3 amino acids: CSGRTGGFEAFF. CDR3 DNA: TGCAGCGGACGGACAGGAGGTTTTGAAGCTTTCTTT. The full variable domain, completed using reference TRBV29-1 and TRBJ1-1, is SAVISQKPSRDICQRGTSLTIQCQVDSQVTMMFWYRQQPGQSLTLIATANQGSEATYESGFVIDKFPISRPNLTFSTLTVSNMSPEDSSIYLCSGRTGGFEAFFGQGTRLTVV.

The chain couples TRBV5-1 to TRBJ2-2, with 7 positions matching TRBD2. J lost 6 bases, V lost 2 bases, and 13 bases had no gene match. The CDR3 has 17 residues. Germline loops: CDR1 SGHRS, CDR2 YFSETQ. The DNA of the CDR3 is TGCGCCAGCAGCTTACGATCGTTGGCGGGAGTTGCCGGGGAGCTGTTTTTT. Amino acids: CASSLRSLAGVAGELFF. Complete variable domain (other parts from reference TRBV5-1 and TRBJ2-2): KAGVTQTPRYLIKTRGQQVTLSCSPISGHRSVSWYQQTPGQGLQFLFEYFSETQRNKGNFPGRFSGRQFSNSRSEMNVSTLELGDSALYLCASSLRSLAGVAGELFFGEGSRLTVL.

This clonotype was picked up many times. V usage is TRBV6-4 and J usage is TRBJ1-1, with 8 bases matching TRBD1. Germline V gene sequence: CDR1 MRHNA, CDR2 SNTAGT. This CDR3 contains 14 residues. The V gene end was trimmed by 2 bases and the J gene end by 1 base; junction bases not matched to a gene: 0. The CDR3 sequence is CASSDGQGNTEAFF. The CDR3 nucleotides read TGTGCCAGCAGTGACGGACAGGGGAACACTGAAGCTTTCTTT.

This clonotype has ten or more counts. DNA of the CDR3: TGTGCCAGCAGCCAGAACTGGGACGGCCTCTACGAGCAGTACTTC. Residues: CASSQNWDGLYEQYF. The rearrangement joins TRBV14 to TRBJ2-7; tentatively, D is TRBD1 or TRBD2 (5 bases each). Germline-derived CDR1 and CDR2 are SGHDN and FVKESK. This CDR3 is built from 15 residues. V was shortened by 3 bases and J by 3 bases, with 15 bases between the two germline ends.

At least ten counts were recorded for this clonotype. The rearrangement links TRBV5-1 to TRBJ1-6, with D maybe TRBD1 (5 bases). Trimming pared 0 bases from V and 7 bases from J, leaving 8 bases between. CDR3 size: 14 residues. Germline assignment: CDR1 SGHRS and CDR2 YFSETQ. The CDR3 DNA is TGCGCCAGCAGCTTGGTTCCAGGGAATTCACCCCTCCACTTT. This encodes CASSLVPGNSPLHF.

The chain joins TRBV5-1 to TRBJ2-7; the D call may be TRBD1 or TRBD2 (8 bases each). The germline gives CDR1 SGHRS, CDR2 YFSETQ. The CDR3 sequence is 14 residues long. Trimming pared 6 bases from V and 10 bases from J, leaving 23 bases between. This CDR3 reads CASKPGQAGGDQYF. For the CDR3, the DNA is TGCGCCAGCAAACCGGGACAGGCCGGGGGGGATCAGTACTTC.

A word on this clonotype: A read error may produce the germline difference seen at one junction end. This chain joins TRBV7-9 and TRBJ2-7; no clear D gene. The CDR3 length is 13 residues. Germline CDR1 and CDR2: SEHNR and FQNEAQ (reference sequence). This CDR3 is CTSSLVVDGEQYF. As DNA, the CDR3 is TGTACCAGCAGCTTAGTCGTTGACGGGGAGCAGTACTTC. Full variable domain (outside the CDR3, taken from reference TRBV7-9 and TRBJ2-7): DTGVSQNPRHKITKRGQNVTFRCDPISEHNRLYWYRQTLGQGPEFLTYFQNEAQLEKSRLLSDRFSAERPKGSFSTLEIQRTEQGDSAMYLCTSSLVVDGEQYFGPGTRLTVT.

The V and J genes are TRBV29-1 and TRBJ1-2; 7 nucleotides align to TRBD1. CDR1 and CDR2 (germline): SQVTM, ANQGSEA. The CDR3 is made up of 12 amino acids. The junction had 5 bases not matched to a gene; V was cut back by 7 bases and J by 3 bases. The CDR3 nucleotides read TGCAGCGGGAGAGGGGGCTACTATGGCTACACCTTC. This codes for CSGRGGYYGYTF.

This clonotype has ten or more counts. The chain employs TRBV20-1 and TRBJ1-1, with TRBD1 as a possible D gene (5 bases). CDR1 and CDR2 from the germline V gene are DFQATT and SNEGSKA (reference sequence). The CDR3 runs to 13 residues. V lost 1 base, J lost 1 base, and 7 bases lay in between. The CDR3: CSARGQPNTEAFF. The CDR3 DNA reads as TGCAGTGCTAGAGGACAGCCGAACACTGAAGCTTTCTTT.

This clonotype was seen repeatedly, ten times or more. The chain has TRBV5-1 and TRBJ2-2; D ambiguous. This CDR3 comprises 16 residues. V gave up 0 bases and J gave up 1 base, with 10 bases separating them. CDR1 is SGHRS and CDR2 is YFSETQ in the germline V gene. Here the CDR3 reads CASSLVTVRNTGELFF. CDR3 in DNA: TGCGCCAGCAGCTTGGTCACGGTCCGGAACACCGGGGAGCTGTTTTTT.

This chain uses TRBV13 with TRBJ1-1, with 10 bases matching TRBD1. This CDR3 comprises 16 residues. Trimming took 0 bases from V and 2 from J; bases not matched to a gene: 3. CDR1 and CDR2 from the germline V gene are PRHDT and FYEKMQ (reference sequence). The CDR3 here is CASSLGRTGGNTEAFF. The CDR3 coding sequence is TGTGCCAGCAGCTTAGGAAGGACAGGGGGAAACACTGAAGCTTTCTTT. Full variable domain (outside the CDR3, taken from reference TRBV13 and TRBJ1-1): AAGVIQSPRHLIKEKRETATLKCYPIPRHDTVYWYQQGPGQDPQFLISFYEKMQSDKGSIPDRFSAQQFSDYHSELNMSSLELGDSALYFCASSLGRTGGNTEAFFGQGTRLTVV.

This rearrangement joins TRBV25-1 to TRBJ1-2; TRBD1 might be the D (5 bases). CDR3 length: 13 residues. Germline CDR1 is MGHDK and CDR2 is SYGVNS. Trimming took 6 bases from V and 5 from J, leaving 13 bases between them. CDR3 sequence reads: CASSFRVTYGYTF. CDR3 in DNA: TGTGCCAGCAGCTTCAGGGTTACGTATGGCTACACCTTC.